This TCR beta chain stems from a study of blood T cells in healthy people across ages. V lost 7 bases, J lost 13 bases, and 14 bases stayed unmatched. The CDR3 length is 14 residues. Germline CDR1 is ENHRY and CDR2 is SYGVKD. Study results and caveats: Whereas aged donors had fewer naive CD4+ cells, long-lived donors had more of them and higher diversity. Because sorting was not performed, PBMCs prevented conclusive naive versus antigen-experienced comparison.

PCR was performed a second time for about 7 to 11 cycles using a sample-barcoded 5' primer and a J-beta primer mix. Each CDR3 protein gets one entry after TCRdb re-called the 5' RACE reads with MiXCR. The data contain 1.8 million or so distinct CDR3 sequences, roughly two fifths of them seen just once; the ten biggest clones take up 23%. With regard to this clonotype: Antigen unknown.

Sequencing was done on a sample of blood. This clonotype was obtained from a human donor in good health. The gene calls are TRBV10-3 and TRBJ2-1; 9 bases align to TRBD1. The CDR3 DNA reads TGTGCCATCACCTTACAGGGGGCGCGGGAGACCCAGTTCTTC. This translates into CAITLQGARETQFF.